The 15 T cell receptor beta chains below come from one sample, sequenced in a study of monozygotic twins with inflammatory bowel disease. For each CDR3 protein, TCRdb gives one entry from its re-call of the 5' RACE reads, without DNA. The sample table sets out about 140,000 distinct CDR3 sequences. The sample taken for sequencing was blood. The source of these receptors is a human donor with ulcerative colitis or Crohn's disease, or a healthy co-twin of an affected twin (not recorded which).

The rearrangement uses TRBV29-1 and TRBJ1-1; the TRBD1 assignment by TCRdb is unverifiable without DNA. From germline, CDR1 is SQVTM and CDR2 ANQGSEA. CDR3 size: 13 residues. The CDR3 sequence: CSVEGQGHTEAFF.

The rearrangement joins TRBV28 to TRBJ1-1. This CDR3 spans 12 amino acids. The V gene's germline CDR1 is MDHEN and CDR2 SYDVKM. This chain's CDR3 is CASSLFDTEAFF.

The J gene is TRBJ2-5, the V gene TRBV6-1; the D call from TCRdb, TRBD2, cannot be confirmed without DNA. The V gene's germline CDR1 is MNHNS and CDR2 SASEGT. There are 15 residues in the CDR3. The CDR3 loop is CASRPTAGEFETQYF.

The rearrangement joins TRBV20-1 to TRBJ2-1; TCRdb's D call of TRBD1 is untestable without DNA. Per germline, CDR1 DFQATT and CDR2 SNEGSKA (reference sequence). The CDR3 totals 15 residues. The CDR3 sequence: CSADGAQTGYNEQFF.

The genes are TRBV19 and TRBJ2-7. Germline V gene lookup returns CDR1 LNHDA and CDR2 SQIVND (reference sequence). The CDR3 loop spans 12 amino acids. CDR3 sequence: CASSSRNCEQYF.

The chain joins TRBV28 to TRBJ1-5. CDR1 is MDHEN, CDR2 SYDVKM, per germline. The CDR3 runs 14 residues. The CDR3 region is CASSPYGGPQPQHF.

This sequence joins TRBV5-1 and TRBJ1-2; there is no DNA to check the TCRdb D call of TRBD1. This CDR3 has 14 amino acids. The germline CDR1 and CDR2 sequences are SGHRS and YFSETQ. The CDR3 sequence: CASSPGKAGYGYTF.

This chain links TRBV10-3 with TRBJ1-6. This CDR3 has 14 amino acids. Germline loops: CDR1 ENHRY, CDR2 SYGVKD. The CDR3 spells CAISEGPTNSPLHF.

The chain has TRBV7-7 and TRBJ2-5; TCRdb's D call, TRBD1, is unchecked because there is no DNA. The germline V gene has CDR1 SSHAT and CDR2 FNYEAQ (reference sequence). The CDR3 spans 15 residues. The CDR3 spells CASSLGGQIQETQYF.

The chain carries TRBV19 and TRBJ2-3; TCRdb indicates TRBD1, and absent DNA this call remains unverified. CDR1 LNHDA and CDR2 SQIVND come from the germline V gene (reference sequence). The CDR3 runs 15 residues. The CDR3 reads CASSIGAGKTDTQYF.

The rearrangement uses TRBV5-5 and TRBJ2-7; TCRdb's D call, TRBD2, is unchecked because there is no DNA. Germline assignment: CDR1 SGHKS and CDR2 YYEKEE (reference sequence). The CDR3 contains 15 residues. The chain's CDR3 is CASSKGLAEVYEQYF.

This chain links TRBV20-1 with TRBJ2-7. Per germline, CDR1 DFQATT and CDR2 SNEGSKA (reference sequence). The CDR3 has 12 residues. CDR3 residues: CSASRQAPEQYF.

The chain links TRBV20-1 to TRBJ2-1; TCRdb gives TRBD1 as the D gene, but with no DNA this cannot be confirmed. CDR1 and CDR2 from the germline V gene are DFQATT and SNEGSKA (reference sequence). CDR3 length: 16 amino acids. CDR3 residues: CSAEDRALSSYNEQFF.

The rearrangement uses TRBV5-1 and TRBJ1-1. The CDR3 has 14 amino acids. From germline, CDR1 is SGHRS and CDR2 YFSETQ. This CDR3 is CASSLVRMGTEAFF.

The J gene is TRBJ2-5, the V gene TRBV11-2; absent DNA, TCRdb's TRBD2 call cannot be checked. This CDR3 spans 18 amino acids. Germline V gene lookup returns CDR1 SGHAT and CDR2 FQNNGV. CDR3: CASSSRLAGGLIQETQYF. The full variable domain, completed using reference TRBV11-2 and TRBJ2-5, is EAGVAQSPRYKIIEKRQSVAFWCNPISGHATLYWYQQILGQGPKLLIQFQNNGVVDDSQLPKDRFSAERLKGVDSTLKIQPAKLEDSAVYLCASSSRLAGGLIQETQYFGPGTRLLVL.